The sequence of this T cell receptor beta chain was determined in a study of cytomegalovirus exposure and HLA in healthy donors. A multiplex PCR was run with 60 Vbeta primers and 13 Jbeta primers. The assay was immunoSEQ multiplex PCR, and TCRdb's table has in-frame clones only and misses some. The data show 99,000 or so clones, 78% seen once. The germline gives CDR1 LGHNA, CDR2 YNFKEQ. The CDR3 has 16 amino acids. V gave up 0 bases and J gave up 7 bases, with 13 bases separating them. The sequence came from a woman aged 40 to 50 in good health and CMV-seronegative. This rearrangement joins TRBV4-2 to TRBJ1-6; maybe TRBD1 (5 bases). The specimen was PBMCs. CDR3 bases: TGTGCCAGCAGCCAAGACCCGGGGGGAGGCAATTCACCCCTCCACTTT. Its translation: CASSQDPGGGNSPLHF.